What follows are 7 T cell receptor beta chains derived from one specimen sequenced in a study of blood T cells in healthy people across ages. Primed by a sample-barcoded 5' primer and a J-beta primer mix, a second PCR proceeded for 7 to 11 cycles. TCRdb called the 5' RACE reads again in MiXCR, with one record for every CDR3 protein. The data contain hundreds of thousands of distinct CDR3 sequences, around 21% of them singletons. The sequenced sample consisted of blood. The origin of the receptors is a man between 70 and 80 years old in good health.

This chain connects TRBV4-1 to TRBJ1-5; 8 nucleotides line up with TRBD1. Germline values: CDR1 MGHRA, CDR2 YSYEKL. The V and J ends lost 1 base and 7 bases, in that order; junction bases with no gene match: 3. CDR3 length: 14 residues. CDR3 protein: CASSQGTGFQPQHF. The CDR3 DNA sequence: TGCGCCAGCAGCCAAGGGACAGGGTTCCAGCCCCAGCATTTT.

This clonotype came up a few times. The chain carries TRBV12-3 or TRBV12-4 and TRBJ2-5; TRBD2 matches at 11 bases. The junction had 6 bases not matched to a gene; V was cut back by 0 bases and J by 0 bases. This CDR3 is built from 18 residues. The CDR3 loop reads CASSLAGTSGSYQETQYF. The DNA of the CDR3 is TGTGCCAGCAGTTTAGCGGGGACTAGCGGATCGTACCAAGAGACCCAGTACTTC.

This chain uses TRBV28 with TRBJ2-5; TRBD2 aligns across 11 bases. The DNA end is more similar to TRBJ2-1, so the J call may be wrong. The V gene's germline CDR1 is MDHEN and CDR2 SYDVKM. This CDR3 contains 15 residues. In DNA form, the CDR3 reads TGTGCCAGCAGTCCTAGCGGGAGGTCGGGGAATGAGCAGTTCTTC. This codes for CASSPSGRSGNEQFF.

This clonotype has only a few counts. CDR3 region: CASSLFGGYEQYF. The CDR3 nucleotides are TGTGCCAGCAGCTTATTTGGGGGGTACGAGCAGTACTTC. The V and J genes are TRBV7-3 and TRBJ2-5; D is possibly TRBD2 (6 bases). The J call may be in error: the DNA end matches TRBJ2-7 better. This CDR3 is built from 13 residues. The germline gives CDR1 SGHTA, CDR2 FQGTGA.

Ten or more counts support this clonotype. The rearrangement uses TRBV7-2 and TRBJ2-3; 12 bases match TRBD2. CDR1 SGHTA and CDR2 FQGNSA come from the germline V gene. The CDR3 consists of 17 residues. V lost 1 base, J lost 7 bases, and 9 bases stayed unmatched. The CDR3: CASSLVSSGRADYTQYF. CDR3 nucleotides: TGTGCCAGCAGCTTAGTTTCTAGCGGGAGGGCCGACTATACGCAGTATTTT.

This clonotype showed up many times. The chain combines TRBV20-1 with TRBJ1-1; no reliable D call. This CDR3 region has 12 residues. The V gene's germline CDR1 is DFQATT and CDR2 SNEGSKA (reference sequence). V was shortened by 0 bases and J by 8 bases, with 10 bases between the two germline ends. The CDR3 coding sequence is TGCAGTGCTAGAGATGATAAGACAGAAGCTTTCTTT. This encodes CSARDDKTEAFF.

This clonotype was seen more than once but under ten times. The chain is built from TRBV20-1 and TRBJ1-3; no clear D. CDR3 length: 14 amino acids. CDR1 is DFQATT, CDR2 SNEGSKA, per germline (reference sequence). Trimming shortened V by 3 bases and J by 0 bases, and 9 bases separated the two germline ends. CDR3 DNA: TGCAGTGCTAGGTCTCAGATCTCTGGAAACACCATATATTTT. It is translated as CSARSQISGNTIYF.